The 12 T cell receptor beta chains presented below share a single source sample, sequenced in a study of cytomegalovirus exposure and HLA in healthy donors. In the PCR, 60 Vbeta and 13 Jbeta primers were used. TCRdb's copy holds only in-frame clones and misses some; the assay was immunoSEQ multiplex PCR. The sample comprises roughly 83,000 clones, about 81% of which are singletons, and more than 3.5% rests with the top ten. The sequenced material came from PBMCs. These receptors originate from a man aged 60-69 years in good health and CMV-seronegative.

The chain couples TRBV10-3 to TRBJ2-2; 8 bases match TRBD1. V shed 0 bases and J 5 bases; nucleotides not matched to a gene: 2. This CDR3 comprises 15 residues. CDR1 and CDR2 from the germline V gene are ENHRY and SYGVKD. In nucleotides, the CDR3 is TGTGCCATCAGTGAGTCACAGGGGGATACCGGGGAGCTGTTTTTT. As protein: CAISESQGDTGELFF.

The chain employs TRBV5-4 and TRBJ2-5; 8 nucleotides match TRBD1. This CDR3 has 15 amino acids. Per germline, CDR1 SGHNT and CDR2 YYREEE (reference sequence). V was clipped by 4 bases and J by 1 base; unmatched bases: 6. CDR3 region: CASSPRDRIQETQYF. CDR3 DNA sequence: TGTGCCAGCAGCCCCCGGGACAGGATCCAAGAGACCCAGTACTTC. The full variable domain, with the rest looked up from reference TRBV5-4 and TRBJ2-5, is ETGVTQSPTHLIKTRGQQVTLRCSSQSGHNTVSWYQQALGQGPQFIFQYYREEENGRGNFPPRFSGLQFPNYSSELNVNALELDDSALYLCASSPRDRIQETQYFGPGTRLLVL.

The chain couples TRBV19 to TRBJ1-1; D remains ambiguous. Trimming cost V 3 bases and J 1 base, with 3 bases left between them. CDR1 is LNHDA, CDR2 SQIVND, per germline (reference sequence). The CDR3 is made up of 12 amino acids. The DNA for the CDR3 is TGTGCCAGTAGTATTCAGAACACTGAAGCTTTCTTT. Protein: CASSIQNTEAFF.

The gene calls are TRBV29-1 and TRBJ2-1, with 7 bases matching TRBD2. The CDR3 extends over 13 amino acids. The V gene end was trimmed by 2 bases and the J gene end by 5 bases; junction bases not matched to a gene: 3. Germline V gives CDR1 SQVTM, CDR2 ANQGSEA. In DNA, the CDR3 is TGCAGCGTTGAATCTAGCGGTAACAATGAGCAGTTCTTC. This encodes CSVESSGNNEQFF.

This chain connects TRBV5-6 to TRBJ1-2; D gene ambiguous. There are 15 residues in the CDR3. Trimming left V 0 bases short and J 3 bases short, with 12 bases between. The germline CDR1 and CDR2 sequences are SGHDT and YYEEEE. The CDR3 loop reads CASSLGAAIDYGYTF. For the CDR3, the DNA is TGTGCCAGCAGCTTGGGTGCGGCCATTGACTATGGCTACACCTTC.

The rearrangement uses TRBV19 and TRBJ2-3; 9 nucleotides agree with TRBD1. The junction had 2 bases not matched to a gene; V was cut back by 4 bases and J by 3 bases. This CDR3 contains 14 residues. CDR1 and CDR2 (germline): LNHDA, SQIVND (reference sequence). CDR3: CASSTGQGTDTQYF. In DNA, the CDR3 is TGTGCCAGTAGTACGGGACAGGGAACAGATACGCAGTATTTT.

The rearrangement links TRBV5-1 to TRBJ1-1; D perhaps matches TRBD1 (6 bases). This CDR3 has 15 residues. V lost 5 bases and J 0 bases, leaving 14 bases between the germline ends. Looked up from germline, CDR1 is SGHRS and CDR2 is YFSETQ. CDR3 sequence: CASSFTGTMNTEAFF. The CDR3 nucleotides read TGCGCCAGCAGTTTCACCGGGACAATGAACACTGAAGCTTTCTTT.

With regard to this clone: Germline and junction disagree at one end, which may indicate a read error. The V call is TRBV6-5, the J call TRBJ1-1; TRBD1 matches at 7 bases. CDR1 is MNHEY and CDR2 is SVGAGI in the germline V gene. This CDR3 region has 15 residues. The CDR3 loop is CASGYPRGRNTEAFF. The CDR3, as DNA: TGTGCCAGCGGTTACCCCAGGGGGAGGAACACTGAAGCTTTCTTT.

This chain links TRBV21-1 with TRBJ1-2. TRBV21-1 is listed as a pseudogene. The CDR3 extends over 16 amino acids. The DNA of the CDR3 is TGTGCCAGCAGCAAGGGGGGGGTGGAAGGCAATAATGGCTACACCTTC. It specifies CASSKGGVEGNNGYTF.

The chain couples TRBV5-4 to TRBJ1-6; D gene uncertain. The CDR3 sequence is 16 residues long. Germline CDR1 SGHNT, CDR2 YYREEE (reference sequence). Trimming removed 0 bases at V and 3 bases at J, with 10 bases between. DNA for the CDR3: TGTGCCAGCAGCTTGGAACGGGTTGACTATAATTCACCCCTCCACTTT. Its translation is CASSLERVDYNSPLHF.

V usage is TRBV7-9 and J usage is TRBJ2-1; the match to TRBD2 covers 7 bases. CDR3 size: 13 residues. Germline lookup yields CDR1 SEHNR and CDR2 FQNEAQ (reference sequence). The trim removed 3 bases at V and 6 bases at J, leaving 2 bases unmatched. This CDR3 reads CASSFRTSNEQFF. For the CDR3, the DNA is TGTGCCAGCAGCTTCCGGACTAGCAATGAGCAGTTCTTC.

The V call is TRBV6-4, the J call TRBJ1-4, with D possibly being TRBD1 (6 bases). The V and J ends lost 10 bases and 6 bases respectively, with 27 bases between them. Germline CDR1 MRHNA, CDR2 SNTAGT. The CDR3 runs 17 residues. In DNA form, the CDR3 reads TGTGCCACGCACAAGACAGGATTGATAGGGTGGGATGAAAAACTGTTTTTT. It is translated as CATHKTGLIGWDEKLFF.